The clone carrying this T cell receptor beta chain was recorded a few times. Its matching antigen is unknown. This entry belongs to a study of STAT3 mutations in large granular lymphocyte leukemia. Overall study context: Among longitudinally sequenced T-LGLL patients, roughly half had canonical activating STAT3 mutations detected. Study results and caveats: In several patients, dominant TCR clone burden exceeded STAT3 mutant burden. Treatment regimens differed across patients between samplings. In T-cell large granular lymphocyte leukemia, about half of patients showed multiple immunodominant subclonotypes. All newly emerging clones after therapy were STAT3 wild type.

The CDR3 covers 16 residues. V shed 1 base, J shed 4 bases, and the junction held 9 bases outside the gene matches. Germline V CDR1 and CDR2: SNHLY, FYNNEI. The assay was immunoSEQ multiplex PCR, and TCRdb's table has in-frame clones only and misses some. Here the sample spans roughly 31,000 clones, over 65% being singletons. Sequenced: peripheral blood mononuclear cells. The V gene is TRBV2, the J gene TRBJ2-7; the match to TRBD2 covers 8 bases. The TCR comes from a woman aged 50 to 65 with T-cell large granular lymphocyte leukemia. Some clones in this sample may be carry-over from other donors' samples. This CDR3 reads CASSEEEAGAGYEQYF. CDR3 bases: TGTGCCAGCAGTGAAGAAGAAGCGGGAGCAGGGTACGAGCAGTACTTC.